The TCR beta chain described here comes from a study of blood T cells in healthy people across ages. On this clonotype itself: The antigen is unknown.

With a J-beta primer mix and a sample-barcoded 5' primer, a second PCR ran roughly 6 to 12 cycles. Sequencing of every sample gave 2.5 million or more CDR3-containing paired-end reads. TCRdb recomputed calls from the 5' RACE reads with MiXCR, one row per CDR3 protein. Altogether 980,000 or so distinct CDR3 sequences are present, around 46% being singletons, with the ten largest covering around an eighth. There were healthy Caucasian individuals from Russia, aged roughly 6 to 100, serving as donors. Study-wide points: A conclusive naive versus antigen-experienced comparison was prevented by the unsorted PBMCs.

This CDR3 spans 16 amino acids. V shed 1 base and J 5 bases; nucleotides not matched to a gene: 8. Per the germline V gene, CDR1 is DFQATT and CDR2 is SNEGSKA (reference sequence). The TCR was taken from a man aged 25 to 45 in good health. The sample taken for sequencing was blood. V and J are TRBV20-1 and TRBJ2-3, with 11 bases aligning to TRBD2. CDR3 bases: TGCAGTGCTAGAGGTGGTAGCGGGGGGGCCTTAGATACGCAGTATTTT. Its protein is CSARGGSGGALDTQYF.